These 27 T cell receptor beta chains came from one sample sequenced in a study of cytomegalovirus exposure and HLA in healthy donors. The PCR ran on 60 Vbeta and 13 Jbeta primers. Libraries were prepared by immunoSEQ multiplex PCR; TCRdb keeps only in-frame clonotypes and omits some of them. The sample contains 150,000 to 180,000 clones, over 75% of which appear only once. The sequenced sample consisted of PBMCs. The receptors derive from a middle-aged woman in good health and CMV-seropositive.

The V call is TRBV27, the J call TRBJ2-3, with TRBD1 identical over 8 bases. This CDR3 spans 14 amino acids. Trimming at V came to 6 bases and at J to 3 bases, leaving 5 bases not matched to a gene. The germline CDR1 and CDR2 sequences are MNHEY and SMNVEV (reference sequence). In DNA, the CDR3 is TGTGCCAGCAGCCCCCGGACAGGGACAGATACGCAGTATTTT. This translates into CASSPRTGTDTQYF.

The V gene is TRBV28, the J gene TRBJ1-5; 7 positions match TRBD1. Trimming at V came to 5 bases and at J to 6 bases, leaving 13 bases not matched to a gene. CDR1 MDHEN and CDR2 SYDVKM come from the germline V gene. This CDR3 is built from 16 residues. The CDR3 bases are TGTGCCAGCAGTCCGACAGGGAAGGGTCGAGGTCAGCCCCAGCATTTT. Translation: CASSPTGKGRGQPQHF.

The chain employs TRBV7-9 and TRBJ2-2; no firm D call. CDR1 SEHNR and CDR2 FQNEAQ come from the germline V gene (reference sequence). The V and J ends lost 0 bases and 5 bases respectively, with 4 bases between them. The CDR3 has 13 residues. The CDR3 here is CASSLALTGELFF. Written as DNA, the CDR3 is TGTGCCAGCAGCTTAGCCTTAACCGGGGAGCTGTTTTTT.

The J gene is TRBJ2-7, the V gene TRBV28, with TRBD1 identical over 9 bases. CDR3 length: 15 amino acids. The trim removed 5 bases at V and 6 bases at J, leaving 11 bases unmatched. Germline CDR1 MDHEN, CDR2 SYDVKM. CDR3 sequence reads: CASSHPGTGSGEQYF. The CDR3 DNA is TGTGCCAGCAGTCACCCAGGGACAGGGAGCGGCGAGCAGTACTTC.

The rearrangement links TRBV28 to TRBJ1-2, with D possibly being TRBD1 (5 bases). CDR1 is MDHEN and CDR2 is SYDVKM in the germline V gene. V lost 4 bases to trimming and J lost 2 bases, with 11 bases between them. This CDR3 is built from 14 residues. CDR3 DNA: TGTGCCAGCAGTTCGTCCCAGGGAAACTATGGCTACACCTTC. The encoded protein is CASSSSQGNYGYTF.

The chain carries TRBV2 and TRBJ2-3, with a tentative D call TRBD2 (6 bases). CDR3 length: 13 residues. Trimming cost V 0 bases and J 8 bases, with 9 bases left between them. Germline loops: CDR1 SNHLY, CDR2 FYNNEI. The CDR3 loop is CASSEARLGTQYF. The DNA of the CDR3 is TGTGCCAGCAGTGAAGCCAGACTAGGTACGCAGTATTTT.

The CDR3 loop reads CASSSQAGDNEQYF. The CDR3, as DNA: TGTGCCAGCAGCTCCCAAGCGGGAGACAACGAGCAGTACTTC. V and J are TRBV7-3 and TRBJ2-7; 8 bases are shared with TRBD2. V was pared by 4 bases and J by 5 bases, with 7 bases of the junction left unmatched. Germline CDR1 SGHTA, CDR2 FQGTGA. This CDR3 has 14 residues. Filled out from reference TRBV7-3 and TRBJ2-7, the complete variable domain reads GAGVSQTPSNKVTEKGKYVELRCDPISGHTALYWYRQSLGQGPEFLIYFQGTGAADDSGLPNDRFFAVRPEGSVSTLKIQRTERGDSAVYLCASSSQAGDNEQYFGPGTRLTVT.

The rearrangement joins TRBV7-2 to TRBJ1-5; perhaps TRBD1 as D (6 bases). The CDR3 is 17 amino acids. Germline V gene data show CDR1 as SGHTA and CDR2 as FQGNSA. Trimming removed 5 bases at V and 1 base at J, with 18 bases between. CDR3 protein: CASSPLQGHRSNQPQHF. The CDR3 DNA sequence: TGTGCCAGCAGCCCCTTGCAGGGGCATAGGAGCAATCAGCCCCAGCATTTT.

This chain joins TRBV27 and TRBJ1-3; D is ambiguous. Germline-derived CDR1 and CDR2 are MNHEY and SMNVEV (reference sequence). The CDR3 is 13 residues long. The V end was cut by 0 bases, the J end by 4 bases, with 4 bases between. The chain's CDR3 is CASSLSPGNTIYF. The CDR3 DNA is TGTGCCAGCAGTTTATCCCCGGGAAACACCATATATTTT.

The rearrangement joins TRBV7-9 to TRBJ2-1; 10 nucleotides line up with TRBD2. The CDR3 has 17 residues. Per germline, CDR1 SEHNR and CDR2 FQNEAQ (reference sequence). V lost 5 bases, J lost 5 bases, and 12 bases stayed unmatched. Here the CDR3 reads CASSPPGAGGINNEQFF. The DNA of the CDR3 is TGTGCCAGCAGCCCGCCCGGAGCGGGAGGGATAAACAATGAGCAGTTCTTC.

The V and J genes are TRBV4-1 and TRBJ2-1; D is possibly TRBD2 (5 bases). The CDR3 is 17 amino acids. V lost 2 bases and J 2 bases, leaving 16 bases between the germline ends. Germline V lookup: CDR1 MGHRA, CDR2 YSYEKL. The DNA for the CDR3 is TGCGCCAGCAGCCAACTCACTGGGAGTCCCCCCTACAATGAGCAGTTCTTC. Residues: CASSQLTGSPPYNEQFF.

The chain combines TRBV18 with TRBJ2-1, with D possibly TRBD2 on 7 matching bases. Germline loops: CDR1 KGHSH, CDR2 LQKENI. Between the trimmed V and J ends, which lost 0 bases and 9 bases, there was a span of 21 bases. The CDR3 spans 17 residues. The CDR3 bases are TGTGCCAGCTCACCACCATCGCCGGGCCGAGGGGGGGGTGAGCAGTTCTTC. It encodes CASSPPSPGRGGGEQFF.

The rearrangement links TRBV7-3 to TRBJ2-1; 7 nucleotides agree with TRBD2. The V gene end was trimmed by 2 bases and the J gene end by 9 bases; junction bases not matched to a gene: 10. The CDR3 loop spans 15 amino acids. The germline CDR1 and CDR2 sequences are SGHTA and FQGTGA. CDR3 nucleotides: TGTGCCAGCAGCTTATTTGCGGGAGAAGACGGTGAGCAGTTCTTC. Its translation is CASSLFAGEDGEQFF.

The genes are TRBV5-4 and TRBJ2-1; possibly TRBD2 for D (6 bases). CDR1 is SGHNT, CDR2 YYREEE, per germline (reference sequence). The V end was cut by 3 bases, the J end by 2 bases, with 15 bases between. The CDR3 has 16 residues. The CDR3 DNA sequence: TGTGCCAGCAGCTCCCCCGTGGCGGGAACCTACAATGAGCAGTTCTTC. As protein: CASSSPVAGTYNEQFF.

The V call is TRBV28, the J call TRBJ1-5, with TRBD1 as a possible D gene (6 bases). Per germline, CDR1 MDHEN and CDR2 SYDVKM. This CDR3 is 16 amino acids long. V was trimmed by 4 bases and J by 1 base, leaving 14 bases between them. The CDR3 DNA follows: TGTGCCAGCAGTTCTTGGCCTGACAGGAGCAATCAGCCCCAGCATTTT. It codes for CASSSWPDRSNQPQHF.

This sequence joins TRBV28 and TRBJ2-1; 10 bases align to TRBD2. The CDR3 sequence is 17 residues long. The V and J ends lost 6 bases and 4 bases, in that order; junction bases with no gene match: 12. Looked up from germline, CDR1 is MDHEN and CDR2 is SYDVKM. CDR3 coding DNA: TGTGCCAGCAGCCCTGCGGGTTGGACTAGCGGATACAATGAGCAGTTCTTC. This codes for CASSPAGWTSGYNEQFF.

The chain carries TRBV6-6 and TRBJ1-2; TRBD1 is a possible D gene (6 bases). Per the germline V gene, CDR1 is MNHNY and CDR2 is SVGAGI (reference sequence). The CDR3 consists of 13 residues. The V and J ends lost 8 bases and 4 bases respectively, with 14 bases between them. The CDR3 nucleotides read TGTGCCAGCGGGAGACAGGAAACCTATGGCTACACCTTC. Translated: CASGRQETYGYTF.

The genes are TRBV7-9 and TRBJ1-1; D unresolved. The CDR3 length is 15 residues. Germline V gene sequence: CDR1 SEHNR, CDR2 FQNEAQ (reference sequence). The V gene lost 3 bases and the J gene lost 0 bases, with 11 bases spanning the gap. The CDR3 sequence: CASSFGGVLNTEAFF. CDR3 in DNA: TGTGCCAGCAGCTTTGGAGGTGTTTTGAACACTGAAGCTTTCTTT.

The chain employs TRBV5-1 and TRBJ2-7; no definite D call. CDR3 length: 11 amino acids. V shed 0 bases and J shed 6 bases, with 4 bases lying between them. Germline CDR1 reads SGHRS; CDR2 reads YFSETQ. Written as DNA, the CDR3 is TGCGCCAGCAGCTTGGAAGCCGAGCAGTACTTC. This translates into CASSLEAEQYF. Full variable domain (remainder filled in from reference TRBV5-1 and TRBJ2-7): KAGVTQTPRYLIKTRGQQVTLSCSPISGHRSVSWYQQTPGQGLQFLFEYFSETQRNKGNFPGRFSGRQFSNSRSEMNVSTLELGDSALYLCASSLEAEQYFGPGTRLTVT.

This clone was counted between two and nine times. This CDR3 is CASSLYRADTDTQYF. In DNA form, the CDR3 reads TGTGCCAGCAGCTTGTACAGAGCGGACACAGATACGCAGTATTTT. The chain combines TRBV5-6 with TRBJ2-3; a possible D gene is TRBD2 (5 bases). Per germline, CDR1 SGHDT and CDR2 YYEEEE. Deletions cut 1 base from V and 2 bases from J, with 11 bases between. This CDR3 comprises 15 residues.

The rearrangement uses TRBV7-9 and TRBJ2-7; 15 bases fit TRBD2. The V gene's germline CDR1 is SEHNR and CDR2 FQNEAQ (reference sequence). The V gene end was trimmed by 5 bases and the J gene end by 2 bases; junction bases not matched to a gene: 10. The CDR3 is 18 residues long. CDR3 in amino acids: CASSRPGLAGGRAYEQYF. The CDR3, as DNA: TGTGCCAGCAGCCGGCCGGGACTAGCGGGAGGCCGGGCCTACGAGCAGTACTTC.

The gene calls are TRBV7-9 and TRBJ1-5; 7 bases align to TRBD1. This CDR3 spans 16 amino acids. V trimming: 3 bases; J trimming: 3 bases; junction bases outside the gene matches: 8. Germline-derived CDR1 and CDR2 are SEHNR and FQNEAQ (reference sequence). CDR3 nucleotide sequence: TGTGCCAGCAGCTTGGGCAGGGGGAACGACAATCAGCCCCAGCATTTT. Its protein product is CASSLGRGNDNQPQHF.

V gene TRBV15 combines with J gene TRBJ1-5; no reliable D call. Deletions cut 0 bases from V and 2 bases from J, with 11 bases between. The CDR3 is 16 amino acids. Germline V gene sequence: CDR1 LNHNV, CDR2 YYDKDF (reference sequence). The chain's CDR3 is CATSRDRRLGNQPQHF. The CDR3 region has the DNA TGTGCCACCAGCAGAGACCGACGACTCGGCAATCAGCCCCAGCATTTT.

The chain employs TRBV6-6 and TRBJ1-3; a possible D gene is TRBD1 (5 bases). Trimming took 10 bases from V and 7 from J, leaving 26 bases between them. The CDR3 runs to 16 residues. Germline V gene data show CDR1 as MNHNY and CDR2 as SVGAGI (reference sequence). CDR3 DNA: TGTGCCACCCATTCAGGGTTGCGGGGTAGGGTGAACACCATATATTTT. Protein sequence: CATHSGLRGRVNTIYF.

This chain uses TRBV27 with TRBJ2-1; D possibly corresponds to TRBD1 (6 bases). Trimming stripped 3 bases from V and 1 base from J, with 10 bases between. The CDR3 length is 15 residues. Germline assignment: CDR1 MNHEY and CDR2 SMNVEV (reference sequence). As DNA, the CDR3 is TGTGCCAGCAGTTTTACAGGGCTGTCCTACAATGAGCAGTTCTTC. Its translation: CASSFTGLSYNEQFF.

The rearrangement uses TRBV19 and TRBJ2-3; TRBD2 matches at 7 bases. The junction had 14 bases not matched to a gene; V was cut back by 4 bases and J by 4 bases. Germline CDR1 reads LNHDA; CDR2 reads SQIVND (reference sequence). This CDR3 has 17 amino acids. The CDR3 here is CASSTLWAGAGSDTQYF. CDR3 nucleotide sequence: TGTGCCAGTAGTACCCTATGGGCGGGAGCTGGATCAGATACGCAGTATTTT.

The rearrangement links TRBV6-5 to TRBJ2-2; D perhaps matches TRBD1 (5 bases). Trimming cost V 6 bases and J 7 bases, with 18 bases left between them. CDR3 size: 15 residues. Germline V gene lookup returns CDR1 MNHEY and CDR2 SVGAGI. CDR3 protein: CASRNTQGYGGELFF. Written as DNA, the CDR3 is TGTGCCAGCAGAAATACCCAGGGTTACGGCGGGGAGCTGTTTTTT.